Shown below are 15 T cell receptor beta chains from a single sample sequenced in a study of blood T cell repertoires in COVID-19. Generated by immunoSEQ multiplex PCR, the TCRdb table keeps only in-frame clones and is missing some. The profile shows about 480,000 clones, 89% of them singletons. What was sequenced was peripheral blood. The origin of the receptors is a young man with COVID-19, enrolled during active disease.

Worth noting for this clone: Distinct nucleotide sequences in the sample also encode this CDR3. V is TRBV12-3 or TRBV12-4 and J is TRBJ2-7; D remains ambiguous. Trimming took 1 base from V and 0 from J, leaving 4 bases between them. CDR3 length: 13 residues. DNA for the CDR3: TGTGCCAGCAGTTTAGGCGGCTCCTACGAGCAGTACTTC. Translated, it gives CASSLGGSYEQYF.

This clone occurred a few times. The chain has TRBV13 and TRBJ1-2; D not resolved. The V gene lost 0 bases and the J gene lost 4 bases, with 6 bases spanning the gap. Germline V gene lookup returns CDR1 PRHDT and CDR2 FYEKMQ (reference sequence). CDR3 size: 13 residues. The CDR3 bases are TGTGCCAGCAGCTTAGGAACAGCCTATGGCTACACCTTC. Amino acid sequence: CASSLGTAYGYTF.

The J gene is TRBJ2-1, the V gene TRBV4-1, with 14 positions matching TRBD2. CDR1 is MGHRA, CDR2 YSYEKL, per germline. The ends lost 2 bases at V and 9 bases at J; junction bases unmatched: 6. CDR3 length equals 16 residues. This CDR3 reads CASSQTGTSGSGEQFF. The DNA of the CDR3 is TGCGCCAGCAGCCAAACCGGGACTAGCGGGAGTGGTGAGCAGTTCTTC.

The gene calls are TRBV6-5 and TRBJ1-2, with 7 bases identical to TRBD1. CDR1 and CDR2 (germline): MNHEY, SVGAGI. Trimming at V came to 5 bases and at J to 5 bases, leaving 11 bases not matched to a gene. CDR3 length equals 15 residues. Here the CDR3 reads CASSKTSGGGYGYTF. CDR3 nucleotide sequence: TGTGCCAGCAGTAAGACTTCAGGGGGAGGATATGGCTACACCTTC.

This chain joins TRBV10-2 and TRBJ2-5; 12 bases fit TRBD2. With 7 bases clipped from V and 5 bases from J, the junction kept 8 bases outside the gene matches. The CDR3 length is 15 residues. Germline V lookup: CDR1 WSHSY, CDR2 SAAADI. In DNA, the CDR3 is TGCGCCAGCACGAGCCGAGGACTAGCGGGGGAGACCCAGTACTTC. This codes for CASTSRGLAGETQYF.

J is TRBJ2-3 and V is TRBV5-8, with a tentative D call TRBD1 (5 bases). Germline CDR1 and CDR2: SGHTS and YDEGEE. V dropped 1 base and J dropped 5 bases, with 8 bases sitting between them. The CDR3 spans 13 residues. Here the CDR3 reads CASSLPGQDTQYF. The DNA of the CDR3 is TGTGCCAGCAGCTTGCCAGGGCAAGATACGCAGTATTTT.

Here the CDR3 DNA reads TGTGCCTGGAAACTGGGGTCAGGGGGCTCTAACTATGGCTACACCTTC. Its protein product is CAWKLGSGGSNYGYTF. The rearrangement uses TRBV30 and TRBJ1-2; TRBD1 aligns across 8 bases. V shed 4 bases and J 0 bases; nucleotides not matched to a gene: 10. CDR1 and CDR2 from the germline V gene are GTSNPN and SVGIG (reference sequence). CDR3 size: 16 residues.

V gene TRBV27 combines with J gene TRBJ1-2; no definite D call. The CDR3 length is 14 residues. Per germline, CDR1 MNHEY and CDR2 SMNVEV (reference sequence). V was clipped by 0 bases and J by 5 bases, with 10 bases between them. The CDR3 sequence: CASSLSRVGYGYTF. In nucleotides, the CDR3 is TGTGCCAGCAGTTTATCTCGGGTCGGATATGGCTACACCTTC.

The V and J genes are TRBV29-1 and TRBJ2-1; D unresolved. Per germline, CDR1 SQVTM and CDR2 ANQGSEA. The CDR3 extends over 15 amino acids. V was clipped by 0 bases and J by 0 bases, with 9 bases between them. DNA for the CDR3: TGCAGCGTTGAAGATCACCTATACTCCTACAATGAGCAGTTCTTC. It yields the protein CSVEDHLYSYNEQFF.

The chain combines TRBV3-1 (or the pseudogene TRBV3-2) with TRBJ2-7; tentative D call: TRBD1 (6 bases). Deletions cut 10 bases from V and 2 bases from J, with 18 bases between. The CDR3 runs to 14 residues. Germline V lookup: CDR1 LGHDT, CDR2 YNNKEL (reference sequence). The DNA for the CDR3 is TGTGCCACTCGAATGGGACACGGGACCTACGAGCAGTACTTC. Residues: CATRMGHGTYEQYF.

The J gene is TRBJ2-3, the V gene TRBV7-8, with TRBD1 identical over 10 bases. With 5 bases clipped from V and 5 bases from J, the junction kept 16 bases outside the gene matches. The CDR3 is 18 residues long. Germline CDR1 is SGHVS and CDR2 is FQNEAQ. Here the CDR3 reads CASSLSSGTGVGGDTQYF. CDR3 nucleotides: TGTGCCAGCAGCCTTTCCTCCGGGACAGGGGTAGGGGGAGATACGCAGTATTTT.

The J gene is TRBJ1-3, the V gene TRBV4-1; D is ambiguous. Germline CDR1 MGHRA, CDR2 YSYEKL. This CDR3 has 14 amino acids. Trimming removed 4 bases at V and 0 bases at J, with 7 bases between. CDR3 residues: CASSPANSGNTIYF. The CDR3 DNA follows: TGCGCCAGCAGCCCTGCTAACTCTGGAAACACCATATATTTT.

In this sample, this clone turned up a few times. The chain is built from TRBV10-1 and TRBJ2-2, with 12 positions matching TRBD2. The CDR3 sequence is 17 residues long. With V trimmed by 4 bases and J by 5 bases, 8 bases remained unmatched. CDR1 is WNHNN, CDR2 SYGVQD, per germline (reference sequence). The CDR3 nucleotides are TGCGCCAGCAGTGTCCGACTAGCGGGGGCCGCGACCGGGGAGCTGTTTTTT. Translation gives CASSVRLAGAATGELFF.

This chain joins TRBV7-8 and TRBJ2-1; TRBD2 is a possible D gene (6 bases). V shed 1 base and J shed 3 bases, with 16 bases lying between them. Germline V gives CDR1 SGHVS, CDR2 FQNEAQ. The CDR3 length is 17 residues. The CDR3 loop is CASSLGRVWDFYNEQFF. The CDR3 DNA sequence: TGTGCCAGCAGCTTAGGCAGGGTTTGGGACTTCTACAATGAGCAGTTCTTC. Drawing the rest from reference TRBV7-8 and TRBJ2-1, the complete variable domain is GAGVSQSPRYKVAKRGQDVALRCDPISGHVSLFWYQQALGQGPEFLTYFQNEAQLDKSGLPSDRFFAERPEGSVSTLKIQRTQQEDSAVYLCASSLGRVWDFYNEQFFGPGTRLTVL.

The chain employs TRBV4-1 and TRBJ1-1, with D possibly matching TRBD1 (5 bases). V lost 1 base to trimming and J lost 4 bases, with 19 bases between them. There are 17 residues in the CDR3. Germline CDR1 and CDR2: MGHRA and YSYEKL. The CDR3 protein is CASSQGLAGRLGTEAFF. Here the CDR3 DNA reads TGCGCCAGCAGCCAAGGTCTGGCAGGGCGTTTGGGCACTGAAGCTTTCTTT.